This entry features one T cell receptor (beta chain) sequence. Antigen: not known. This may stem from a read error, because a much larger clone lies one nucleotide away. These data are taken from a study of post-analysis software for immune sequencing data. Included in the TCR beta cDNA libraries were unique molecular identifiers. TCRdb called the PCR reads again in MiXCR, with one record for every CDR3 protein. The sample shows about 150,000 distinct CDR3 sequences, approximately 30% of them seen only once. Points from the study as a whole: TRBV5-6, TRBV5-1 and TRBV20-1 belonged to a set of about five TRBV segments that were more frequent in patients than controls. When the samples were clustered directly with F measure, those that had been prepared in the same batch showed strong co-clustering. There was significantly lower normalized Chao1 diversity in multiple sclerosis patients than in controls.

The CDR3 consists of 14 residues. V lost 6 bases to trimming and J lost 2 bases; unmatched junction nucleotides: 5. Germline-derived CDR1 and CDR2 are SGHAT and FQNNGV. This TCR was recovered from a girl aged 10 to 17 with multiple sclerosis. Source material: blood. The chain recombines TRBV11-2 with TRBJ2-7, with 9 bases lining up with TRBD1. CDR3 protein: CASRQGAAPYEQYF. CDR3 in DNA: TGTGCCAGCAGACAGGGGGCAGCGCCCTACGAGCAGTACTTC.